The 27 T cell receptor beta chains below come from one sample, sequenced in a study of early T cells in non-severe SARS-CoV-2 infection. TCRdb passed the 5' RACE reads through MiXCR, listing each CDR3 protein once. The table has under 95,000 distinct CDR3 sequences, roughly 12% seen once. The sample taken for sequencing was whole blood. The receptors stem from an adult who was a healthcare worker with PCR-confirmed SARS-CoV-2 infection or an uninfected control (not recorded which).

This clonotype was seen a few times. The J gene is TRBJ2-1, the V gene TRBV12-3 or TRBV12-4, with 7 bases aligning to TRBD1. The V gene end was trimmed by 5 bases and the J gene end by 13 bases; junction bases not matched to a gene: 8. This CDR3 is 12 amino acids long. CDR3 nucleotide sequence: TGTGCCAGCAGTCCTAGGGGGCGCGGACAGTTCTTC. Protein sequence: CASSPRGRGQFF.

This clonotype has a count of ten or more. The chain combines TRBV7-2 with TRBJ2-1, with 11 bases matching TRBD2. The germline gives CDR1 SGHTA, CDR2 FQGNSA. This CDR3 is built from 16 residues. The V and J ends lost 5 bases and 7 bases, in that order; junction bases with no gene match: 10. CDR3 sequence reads: CASSETSGTGRNEQFF. The CDR3 DNA is TGTGCCAGCAGCGAGACTAGCGGGACTGGGCGTAATGAGCAGTTCTTC.

The sample holds a few counts of this clonotype. This chain uses TRBV29-1 with TRBJ2-2; the match to TRBD2 covers 11 bases. Germline CDR1 and CDR2: SQVTM and ANQGSEA. This CDR3 region has 15 residues. Losses at the gene ends were 5 bases for V and 5 bases for J; bases not matched to a gene: 7. The CDR3 bases are TGCAGCGTTTCCCCTCTAGCGGGAGGAACCGGGGAGCTGTTTTTT. Protein: CSVSPLAGGTGELFF.

This chain uses TRBV7-8 with TRBJ1-1, with D possibly being TRBD1 (6 bases). V lost 5 bases to trimming and J lost 3 bases, with 13 bases between them. Per the germline V gene, CDR1 is SGHVS and CDR2 is FQNEAQ. This CDR3 contains 14 residues. CDR3 in amino acids: CASSRLGQHTEAFF. CDR3 sequence (DNA): TGTGCCAGCAGCCGCCTTGGACAGCACACTGAAGCTTTCTTT.

There are many counts of this clonotype. This chain joins TRBV3-1 and TRBJ2-2; D gene ambiguous. V lost 4 bases and J 1 base, leaving 10 bases between the germline ends. There are 15 residues in the CDR3. Looked up from germline, CDR1 is LGHDT and CDR2 is YNNKEL (reference sequence). This CDR3 is CASSRHGLNTGELFF. The CDR3 coding sequence is TGTGCCAGCAGCCGACACGGGCTGAACACCGGGGAGCTGTTTTTT.

In its sample, this clonotype was seen many times. The chain is built from TRBV9 and TRBJ2-5; no clear D gene. The CDR3 is made up of 11 amino acids. Trimming pared 3 bases from V and 3 bases from J, leaving 3 bases between. Per germline, CDR1 SGDLS and CDR2 YYNGEE. CDR3 DNA sequence: TGTGCCAGCAGCGCCGAAGAGACCCAGTACTTC. Translation: CASSAEETQYF.

This clonotype was observed at least ten times. This sequence joins TRBV28 and TRBJ2-1; D may match TRBD1 or TRBD2 (5 bases each). Germline V CDR1 and CDR2: MDHEN, SYDVKM. This CDR3 has 14 amino acids. The germline V and J ends were trimmed by 7 bases and 7 bases, with 17 bases remaining between them. In DNA, the CDR3 is TGTGCCAGCACTTGGGGGTCCTCCGGTAATGAGCAGTTCTTC. Translation gives CASTWGSSGNEQFF.

The sample holds a few counts of this clonotype. The CDR3 loop is CASSPPAGMDEKLFF. The CDR3, as DNA: TGTGCCAGCTCACCACCGGCAGGGATGGATGAAAAACTGTTTTTT. This rearrangement joins TRBV18 to TRBJ1-4; possibly TRBD1 for D (5 bases). Germline V gene lookup returns CDR1 KGHSH and CDR2 LQKENI. This CDR3 contains 15 residues. The ends were cut back, 0 bases at V and 6 bases at J, with 11 bases in the middle. Looking up the rest from reference TRBV18 and TRBJ1-4 gives the full variable domain: NAGVMQNPRHLVRRRGQEARLRCSPMKGHSHVYWYRQLPEEGLKFMVYLQKENIIDESGMPKERFSAEFPKEGPSILRIQQVVRGDSAAYFCASSPPAGMDEKLFFGSGTQLSVL.

The gene calls are TRBV3-1 and TRBJ2-7; D gene unclear. Per the germline V gene, CDR1 is LGHDT and CDR2 is YNNKEL (reference sequence). V gave up 6 bases and J gave up 2 bases, with 11 bases separating them. This CDR3 contains 13 residues. CDR3 residues: CASRGSDTYEQYF. The CDR3 bases are TGTGCCAGCAGAGGATCAGATACCTACGAGCAGTACTTC.

This clonotype was observed a few times. This sequence joins TRBV5-4 and TRBJ1-2; D is possibly TRBD1 (5 bases). V gave up 4 bases and J gave up 2 bases, with 15 bases separating them. Looked up from germline, CDR1 is SGHNT and CDR2 is YYREEE (reference sequence). CDR3 length: 15 amino acids. CDR3 DNA sequence: TGTGCCAGCAGCCCGGGGACGGCCTCCAACTATGGCTACACCTTC. Residues: CASSPGTASNYGYTF.

V is TRBV6-5 and J is TRBJ1-5; TRBD1 agrees at 7 bases. The CDR3 is 15 residues long. Germline V lookup: CDR1 MNHEY, CDR2 SVGAGI. Trimming took 6 bases from V and 4 from J; bases not matched to a gene: 9. CDR3 in DNA: TGTGCCAGCAGGGTACAGGGGAGAGGGAATCAGCCCCAGCATTTT. Protein: CASRVQGRGNQPQHF.

This clonotype was seen many times. The CDR3 region is CASSLGQGQLALEQYF. DNA for the CDR3: TGTGCCAGCAGCCTCGGACAGGGCCAGCTAGCACTCGAGCAGTACTTC. The V gene is TRBV7-9, the J gene TRBJ2-7, with 8 bases that match TRBD1. The CDR3 loop spans 16 amino acids. Unmatched junction bases numbered 15, after V lost 5 bases and J lost 6 bases. Germline V gene lookup returns CDR1 SEHNR and CDR2 FQNEAQ (reference sequence).

The table lists this clonotype with many counts. The V and J genes are TRBV28 and TRBJ1-5; D not resolved. In germline, CDR1 is MDHEN, CDR2 SYDVKM. CDR3 length: 16 residues. Trimming cost V 2 bases and J 0 bases, with 11 bases left between them. The CDR3 DNA follows: TGTGCCAGCAGTTTAGTCAGGATCCCTAGCAATCAGCCCCAGCATTTT. It specifies CASSLVRIPSNQPQHF.

In its sample, this clonotype was seen once. V usage is TRBV5-1 and J usage is TRBJ2-3, with 7 bases identical to TRBD2. The trim removed 1 base at V and 3 bases at J, leaving 14 bases unmatched. Germline V gene lookup returns CDR1 SGHRS and CDR2 YFSETQ. The CDR3 extends over 18 amino acids. This chain's CDR3 is CASSLLSLPGGGTDTQYF. In DNA form, the CDR3 reads TGCGCCAGCAGCTTGCTTTCTCTCCCGGGAGGAGGTACAGATACGCAGTATTTT.

This clonotype was recorded a few times. The V call is TRBV5-1, the J call TRBJ2-1, with 9 bases matching TRBD1. The V gene end was trimmed by 7 bases and the J gene end by 4 bases; junction bases not matched to a gene: 12. Germline CDR1 and CDR2: SGHRS and YFSETQ. The CDR3 is made up of 16 amino acids. The CDR3 sequence is CASQGSGTGTYNEQFF. The DNA of the CDR3 is TGCGCCAGCCAAGGGTCCGGGACAGGGACTTACAATGAGCAGTTCTTC.

This chain links TRBV29-1 with TRBJ2-7, with 10 bases aligning to TRBD1. Germline V gives CDR1 SQVTM, CDR2 ANQGSEA. Losses at the gene ends were 6 bases for V and 6 bases for J; bases not matched to a gene: 5. There are 12 residues in the CDR3. The CDR3 sequence: CSVRQGAIEQYF. The CDR3 region has the DNA TGCAGCGTCCGACAGGGGGCTATCGAGCAGTACTTC.

This clonotype was counted many times. The rearrangement links TRBV20-1 to TRBJ2-4; no firm D call. The CDR3 runs 13 residues. Germline V gene data show CDR1 as DFQATT and CDR2 as SNEGSKA (reference sequence). V lost 1 base and J 6 bases, leaving 10 bases between the germline ends. The CDR3 region is CSARVQVRNIQYF. CDR3 sequence (DNA): TGCAGTGCTAGAGTCCAGGTCAGAAACATTCAGTACTTC.

This clonotype showed up just a few times. The chain carries TRBV27 and TRBJ2-1, with no clear D. Germline CDR1 is MNHEY and CDR2 is SMNVEV (reference sequence). Between the trimmed V and J ends, which lost 5 bases and 8 bases, there was a span of 22 bases. This CDR3 has 16 amino acids. The CDR3, as DNA: TGTGCCAGCAGTGGCGGTGTAAGTTCCTTCTTTGATGAGCAGTTCTTC. This codes for CASSGGVSSFFDEQFF.

The table lists this clonotype with a count of one. V gene TRBV14 combines with J gene TRBJ1-1; TRBD1 matches 9 bases. The CDR3 totals 14 residues. Germline loops: CDR1 SGHDN, CDR2 FVKESK. V dropped 4 bases and J dropped 3; count of bases not matched to a gene: 3. The CDR3 reads CASSLTGGDTEAFF. The CDR3 DNA reads as TGTGCCAGCAGCCTGACAGGGGGGGACACTGAAGCTTTCTTT.

This clonotype was recorded many times. The chain combines TRBV5-4 with TRBJ2-2; D call uncertain. Per the germline V gene, CDR1 is SGHNT and CDR2 is YYREEE (reference sequence). V lost 1 base and J 6 bases, leaving 13 bases between the germline ends. The CDR3 sequence is 15 residues long. In nucleotides, the CDR3 is TGTGCCAGCAGCTTGACCGGACGGATTGCCGGGGAGCTGTTTTTT. As protein: CASSLTGRIAGELFF. The full variable domain, its missing parts supplied by reference TRBV5-4 and TRBJ2-2, is ETGVTQSPTHLIKTRGQQVTLRCSSQSGHNTVSWYQQALGQGPQFIFQYYREEENGRGNFPPRFSGLQFPNYSSELNVNALELDDSALYLCASSLTGRIAGELFFGEGSRLTVL.

Only a few counts were recorded for this clonotype. The rearrangement links TRBV4-1 to TRBJ2-4; D uncertain. V lost 1 base and J 3 bases, leaving 7 bases between the germline ends. The length of the CDR3 is 14 residues. The germline gives CDR1 MGHRA, CDR2 YSYEKL. DNA for the CDR3: TGCGCCAGCAGCCAAGGGTCAGGCAAAAACATTCAGTACTTC. Residues: CASSQGSGKNIQYF.

The rearrangement uses TRBV20-1 and TRBJ2-3; D is possibly TRBD1 (5 bases). CDR3 length equals 15 residues. Germline V gene sequence: CDR1 DFQATT, CDR2 SNEGSKA (reference sequence). V was trimmed by 5 bases and J by 2 bases, leaving 17 bases between them. The CDR3 bases are TGCAGTGCTGAAAGCGTACAGGATCCCACAGATACGCAGTATTTT. Protein product: CSAESVQDPTDTQYF.

The sample holds many counts of this clonotype. V gene TRBV7-8 combines with J gene TRBJ2-3, with 7 bases aligning to TRBD1. CDR1 SGHVS and CDR2 FQNEAQ come from the germline V gene. The CDR3 consists of 14 residues. V was clipped by 4 bases and J by 10 bases; unmatched bases: 11. Written as DNA, the CDR3 is TGTGCCAGCAGCTCCGGACAGGAGGACCCCGCGCAGTATTTT. Protein: CASSSGQEDPAQYF.

This clonotype was seen a few times. The chain is built from TRBV28 and TRBJ1-2; D gene unclear. The CDR3 spans 13 residues. V lost 6 bases and J lost 4, with 12 bases in between. The V gene's germline CDR1 is MDHEN and CDR2 SYDVKM. The CDR3 here is CASRTGRPYGYTF. CDR3 nucleotide sequence: TGTGCCAGCAGGACCGGACGGCCCTATGGCTACACCTTC.

This clonotype was counted ten times or more. This chain joins TRBV5-6 and TRBJ2-7; TRBD2 agrees at 9 bases. Per the germline V gene, CDR1 is SGHDT and CDR2 is YYEEEE. CDR3 length equals 13 residues. The V segment lost 5 bases and the J segment 4 bases; nucleotides outside the gene matches: 4. Written as DNA, the CDR3 is TGTGCCAGCAGTGGTAGCGGGGGTTACGAGCAGTACTTC. It codes for CASSGSGGYEQYF.

DNA for the CDR3: TGTGCCAGCAGCGGCCCCGGGACTAGCGAAGACACCGGGGAGCTGTTTTTT. Protein product: CASSGPGTSEDTGELFF. The chain combines TRBV7-9 with TRBJ2-2; TRBD2 agrees at 10 bases. This CDR3 contains 17 residues. CDR1 is SEHNR and CDR2 is FQNEAQ in the germline V gene (reference sequence). V was clipped by 5 bases and J by 3 bases; unmatched bases: 9.

This clonotype was found many times. The rearrangement links TRBV19 to TRBJ1-5; weak D call: TRBD1 (6 bases). The CDR3 loop spans 13 amino acids. Trimming removed 6 bases at V and 5 bases at J, with 11 bases between. Germline V CDR1 and CDR2: LNHDA, SQIVND (reference sequence). CDR3 DNA sequence: TGTGCCAGTAGAGGACAGAAGTATCAGCCCCAGCATTTT. It codes for CASRGQKYQPQHF.